The rows below give T cell receptor beta chains drawn from one sample of a study of Graves' ophthalmopathy and Graves' hyperthyroidism. TCRdb re-called the multiplex PCR reads through MiXCR, storing one row per CDR3 protein. Among 360,000 or so distinct CDR3 sequences listed, about a sixth were seen once. The sample consisted of peripheral blood. These receptors were obtained from a woman younger than 30 with Graves' ophthalmopathy. CDR3s include the opening cysteine and the closing phenylalanine or tryptophan. Fields, in order: clone size, V gene, CDR3 length, J gene, D gene, CDR3 DNA, CDR3 protein. The D gene is left open where the match is weak. Only part of the rows carry a size: once, few, many, or a class if the clone is expanded.

clone size: many
V gene: TRBV30
CDR3 length: 16
J gene: TRBJ1-3
D gene: NA
CDR3 DNA: TGTGCCTGGAGTGTACGGGCGGCAGCCTCTGGAAACACCATATATTTT
CDR3 protein: CAWSVRAAASGNTIYF

clone size: many
V gene: TRBV30
CDR3 length: 17
J gene: TRBJ1-6
D gene: NA
CDR3 DNA: TGTGCCTGGAGTAGGGGACCGCGAAGGACCTATAATTCACCCCTCCACTTT
CDR3 protein: CAWSRGPRRTYNSPLHF

clone size: NA
V gene: TRBV2
CDR3 length: 14
J gene: TRBJ1-2
D gene: TRBD1
CDR3 DNA: TGTGCCAGCAGGGCGACAGGGGGCGCCGGTGGCTACACCTTC
CDR3 protein: CASRATGGAGGYTF

clone size: many
V gene: TRBV4-1
CDR3 length: 16
J gene: TRBJ2-4
D gene: TRBD1
CDR3 DNA: TGCGCCAGCAGCCAAGGAGGGACAGTCGCCAAAAACATTCAGTACTTC
CDR3 protein: CASSQGGTVAKNIQYF

clone size: many
V gene: TRBV29-1
CDR3 length: 13
J gene: TRBJ2-7
D gene: NA
CDR3 DNA: TGCAGCGTTGTGGGGTCCCCCGTTGCCGAGCAGTACTTC
CDR3 protein: CSVVGSPVAEQYF

clone size: many
V gene: TRBV7-2
CDR3 length: 16
J gene: TRBJ2-2
D gene: TRBD2
CDR3 DNA: TGTGCCAGCAGCTGGACTAGCGGGGGGGCAGGCGGGGAGCTGTTTTTT
CDR3 protein: CASSWTSGGAGGELFF

clone size: NA
V gene: TRBV6-1
CDR3 length: 15
J gene: TRBJ1-2
D gene: TRBD1
CDR3 DNA: TGTGCCAGCAGCCGGTCGGGACAGCTATCCTATGGCTACACCTTC
CDR3 protein: CASSRSGQLSYGYTF

clone size: many
V gene: TRBV6-5
CDR3 length: 12
J gene: TRBJ1-1
D gene: NA
CDR3 DNA: TGTGCCAGCAGTTACTCGGCAGGTGAAGCTTTCTTT
CDR3 protein: CASSYSAGEAFF

clone size: many
V gene: TRBV28
CDR3 length: 15
J gene: TRBJ1-2
D gene: NA
CDR3 DNA: TGTGCCAGCAGTTTGATTCGGCTGGGCCGGGATGGCTACACCTTC
CDR3 protein: CASSLIRLGRDGYTF

clone size: once
V gene: TRBV27
CDR3 length: 17
J gene: TRBJ2-4
D gene: TRBD2
CDR3 DNA: TGTGCCAGCAGTCACGGACTAGTTCAGGCATCGAGAAACATTCAGTACTTC
CDR3 protein: CASSHGLVQASRNIQYF

clone size: NA
V gene: TRBV25-1
CDR3 length: 12
J gene: TRBJ2-2
D gene: NA
CDR3 DNA: TGTGCCAGCAATTGGGGCACCGGGGAGCTGTTTTTT
CDR3 protein: CASNWGTGELFF

clone size: NA
V gene: TRBV6-1
CDR3 length: 15
J gene: TRBJ2-7
D gene: NA
CDR3 DNA: TGTGCCAGCAGTGAACAGGCAGGGACGGTTTCCGAGCAGTACTTC
CDR3 protein: CASSEQAGTVSEQYF

clone size: NA
V gene: TRBV10-3
CDR3 length: 13
J gene: TRBJ1-2
D gene: NA
CDR3 DNA: TGTGCCATCAAGGCCACCGAGCCGAATGGCTACACCTTC
CDR3 protein: CAIKATEPNGYTF

clone size: many
V gene: TRBV28
CDR3 length: 14
J gene: TRBJ1-5
D gene: NA
CDR3 DNA: TGTGCCAGCAGTTGGGAACAGGGCGATCAGCCCCAGCATTTT
CDR3 protein: CASSWEQGDQPQHF

clone size: few
V gene: TRBV7-9
CDR3 length: 15
J gene: TRBJ1-2
D gene: NA
CDR3 DNA: TGTGCCAGCAGCTTAGCGATTGGAGGGGCGCAAGGCTACACCTTC
CDR3 protein: CASSLAIGGAQGYTF

clone size: many
V gene: TRBV4-2
CDR3 length: 17
J gene: TRBJ2-2
D gene: NA
CDR3 DNA: TGTGCCAGCAGCCCCCTAGACTGGTGGCATAACACCGGGGAGCTGTTTTTT
CDR3 protein: CASSPLDWWHNTGELFF

clone size: many
V gene: TRBV30
CDR3 length: 13
J gene: TRBJ1-1
D gene: NA
CDR3 DNA: TGTGCCTGGAGTGACAGGGAACGTTCTGAAGCTTTCTTT
CDR3 protein: CAWSDRERSEAFF

clone size: NA
V gene: TRBV6-5
CDR3 length: 15
J gene: TRBJ1-5
D gene: NA
CDR3 DNA: TGTGCCAGCAGTTACGGCAGGGCGGGAAGTCAGCCCCAGCATTTT
CDR3 protein: CASSYGRAGSQPQHF

clone size: NA
V gene: TRBV5-1
CDR3 length: 15
J gene: TRBJ2-2
D gene: TRBD1
CDR3 DNA: TGCGCCAGCAGGACAGGGCCATCGAACACCGGGGAGCTGTTTTTT
CDR3 protein: CASRTGPSNTGELFF

clone size: NA
V gene: TRBV19
CDR3 length: 16
J gene: TRBJ2-7
D gene: TRBD2
CDR3 DNA: TGTGCCAGTAGTATCAGGACTAGCGGGGGGCCCTGGGAGCAGTACTTC
CDR3 protein: CASSIRTSGGPWEQYF

clone size: many
V gene: TRBV9
CDR3 length: 14
J gene: TRBJ1-1
D gene: TRBD1
CDR3 DNA: TGTGCCAGCAGCGTAGCAGGGGGGAACACTGAAGCTTTCTTT
CDR3 protein: CASSVAGGNTEAFF

clone size: many
V gene: TRBV20-1
CDR3 length: 12
J gene: TRBJ1-1
D gene: NA
CDR3 DNA: TGCAGTGCTAGAGATCCCAACAGTCTAACTTTCTTT
CDR3 protein: CSARDPNSLTFF

clone size: few
V gene: TRBV28
CDR3 length: 13
J gene: TRBJ2-7
D gene: NA
CDR3 DNA: TGTGCCAGCAGTCACGACACCTTCTACGAGCAGTACTTC
CDR3 protein: CASSHDTFYEQYF

clone size: many
V gene: TRBV6-2/TRBV6-3
CDR3 length: 18
J gene: TRBJ2-7
D gene: TRBD2
CDR3 DNA: TGTGCCAGCAGTTACCGCCCTCCGAGACTAGCGGGGGAGTACGAGCAGTACTTC
CDR3 protein: CASSYRPPRLAGEYEQYF

clone size: few
V gene: TRBV11-1
CDR3 length: 16
J gene: TRBJ2-2
D gene: NA
CDR3 DNA: TGTGCCAGCAGCTTGCTGAGGGGTCAGAACACCGGGGAGCTGTTTTTT
CDR3 protein: CASSLLRGQNTGELFF

clone size: many
V gene: TRBV11-2
CDR3 length: 17
J gene: TRBJ1-3
D gene: NA
CDR3 DNA: TGTGCCAGCAGCCCCCTGCCCTTTCGACAGGCCGGAAACACCATATATTTT
CDR3 protein: CASSPLPFRQAGNTIYF

clone size: many
V gene: TRBV28
CDR3 length: 14
J gene: TRBJ2-7
D gene: NA
CDR3 DNA: TGTGCCAGCAGTTTTTGGGACGGTAGGCACGAGCAGTACTTC
CDR3 protein: CASSFWDGRHEQYF

clone size: many
V gene: TRBV3-1
CDR3 length: 16
J gene: TRBJ2-5
D gene: NA
CDR3 DNA: TGTGCCAGCAGCCAAGGGCTAGCGAGGGCCCAAGAGACCCAGTACTTC
CDR3 protein: CASSQGLARAQETQYF

clone size: many
V gene: TRBV4-3
CDR3 length: 13
J gene: TRBJ1-1
D gene: NA
CDR3 DNA: TGCGCCAGCAGCCAAGATAGGTGGGGTGAAGCTTTCTTT
CDR3 protein: CASSQDRWGEAFF

clone size: many
V gene: TRBV30
CDR3 length: 14
J gene: TRBJ2-7
D gene: NA
CDR3 DNA: TGTGCCTGGAGTGAGGCAGGCCAACCCTACGAGCAGTACTTC
CDR3 protein: CAWSEAGQPYEQYF

clone size: many
V gene: TRBV28
CDR3 length: 11
J gene: TRBJ2-7
D gene: NA
CDR3 DNA: TGTGCCAGCAGCTTGGACTACGAGCAGTACTTC
CDR3 protein: CASSLDYEQYF

clone size: NA
V gene: TRBV6-1
CDR3 length: 17
J gene: TRBJ1-6
D gene: TRBD1
CDR3 DNA: TGTGCCAGCAGCTTTAGGACAGGGGGCGGCACAAATTCACCCCTCCACTTT
CDR3 protein: CASSFRTGGGTNSPLHF

clone size: many
V gene: TRBV6-1
CDR3 length: 16
J gene: TRBJ2-6
D gene: NA
CDR3 DNA: TGTGCCAGCAGCACGGGGGCAGGGGCTGGGGCCAACGTCCTGACTTTC
CDR3 protein: CASSTGAGAGANVLTF

clone size: many
V gene: TRBV28
CDR3 length: 14
J gene: TRBJ1-1
D gene: NA
CDR3 DNA: TGTGCCAGCAGTCTCCAATGGCTGAACACTGAAGCTTTCTTT
CDR3 protein: CASSLQWLNTEAFF

clone size: many
V gene: TRBV4-1
CDR3 length: 17
J gene: TRBJ2-5
D gene: TRBD1
CDR3 DNA: TGCGCCAGCAGCCGCCTGGGGCGAGGACAGGGTGAAGAGACCCAGTACTTC
CDR3 protein: CASSRLGRGQGEETQYF

clone size: few
V gene: TRBV28
CDR3 length: 14
J gene: TRBJ1-3
D gene: NA
CDR3 DNA: TGTGCCACCCAGGGGATCCAACTCGGAAACACCATATATTTT
CDR3 protein: CATQGIQLGNTIYF

clone size: NA
V gene: TRBV7-2
CDR3 length: 15
J gene: TRBJ2-2
D gene: TRBD2
CDR3 DNA: TGTGCCAGTAGTGTAAGCGGGAGAAACACCGGGGAGCTGTTTTTT
CDR3 protein: CASSVSGRNTGELFF

clone size: many
V gene: TRBV7-2
CDR3 length: 13
J gene: TRBJ1-2
D gene: NA
CDR3 DNA: TGTGCCAGCAGCTTAGAACAGGTCTATGGCTACACCTTC
CDR3 protein: CASSLEQVYGYTF

clone size: many
V gene: TRBV28
CDR3 length: 14
J gene: TRBJ2-5
D gene: NA
CDR3 DNA: TGTGCCAGCAGTTTAAGAGGACACCAAGAGACCCAGTACTTC
CDR3 protein: CASSLRGHQETQYF

clone size: NA
V gene: TRBV11-2
CDR3 length: 19
J gene: TRBJ2-5
D gene: NA
CDR3 DNA: TGTGCCAGCATCCCTTACCCTATATCTGGCGGGGCAGATCAAGAGACCCAGTACTTC
CDR3 protein: CASIPYPISGGADQETQYF

clone size: NA
V gene: TRBV19
CDR3 length: 14
J gene: TRBJ2-7
D gene: TRBD2
CDR3 DNA: TGTGCCAGTAGTAACCTAGCGGGAGAGTACGAGCAGTACTTC
CDR3 protein: CASSNLAGEYEQYF

clone size: medium-sized
V gene: TRBV6-1
CDR3 length: 17
J gene: TRBJ2-7
D gene: TRBD2
CDR3 DNA: TGTGCCAGCAGTGAACAGGGGTGGCTAGCGGGAGACTACGAGCAGTACTTC
CDR3 protein: CASSEQGWLAGDYEQYF

clone size: many
V gene: TRBV7-2
CDR3 length: 15
J gene: TRBJ2-7
D gene: NA
CDR3 DNA: TGTGCCAGCAGCGGCTCCTGGACAGTCTCCTACGAGCAGTACTTC
CDR3 protein: CASSGSWTVSYEQYF

clone size: many
V gene: TRBV5-1
CDR3 length: 13
J gene: TRBJ1-4
D gene: NA
CDR3 DNA: TGCGCCAGCAGCTTCGGCCTGAATGAAAAACTGTTTTTT
CDR3 protein: CASSFGLNEKLFF

clone size: many
V gene: TRBV6-1
CDR3 length: 12
J gene: TRBJ1-2
D gene: NA
CDR3 DNA: TGTGCCAGCAGTGAATATAACTATGGCTACACCTTC
CDR3 protein: CASSEYNYGYTF

clone size: many
V gene: TRBV28
CDR3 length: 15
J gene: TRBJ1-5
D gene: TRBD1
CDR3 DNA: TGTGCCAGCAGGTTCCAGGGGGTGGGCAATCAGCCCCAGCATTTT
CDR3 protein: CASRFQGVGNQPQHF

clone size: many
V gene: TRBV20-1
CDR3 length: 15
J gene: TRBJ1-6
D gene: NA
CDR3 DNA: TGCAGTCTCAACACCGGACTCACCGGAAATTCACCCCTCCACTTT
CDR3 protein: CSLNTGLTGNSPLHF

clone size: many
V gene: TRBV2
CDR3 length: 14
J gene: TRBJ2-5
D gene: NA
CDR3 DNA: TGTGCCAGCAGTAGGACAGTACCTCAAGAGACCCAGTACTTC
CDR3 protein: CASSRTVPQETQYF

clone size: many
V gene: TRBV7-8
CDR3 length: 15
J gene: TRBJ2-2
D gene: NA
CDR3 DNA: TGTGCCAGCAGCCCAAGACTAGTCTACACCGGGGAGCTGTTTTTT
CDR3 protein: CASSPRLVYTGELFF

clone size: many
V gene: TRBV12-3/TRBV12-4
CDR3 length: 15
J gene: TRBJ2-2
D gene: TRBD2
CDR3 DNA: TGTGCCAGCAGTCTAGCGGGGGGGCGACTCGGGGAGCTGTTTTTT
CDR3 protein: CASSLAGGRLGELFF

clone size: many
V gene: TRBV10-3
CDR3 length: 11
J gene: TRBJ2-7
D gene: NA
CDR3 DNA: TGTGCCACTCGGGGCTCCTACGAGCAGTACTTC
CDR3 protein: CATRGSYEQYF

clone size: many
V gene: TRBV6-2/TRBV6-3
CDR3 length: 16
J gene: TRBJ1-6
D gene: TRBD1
CDR3 DNA: TGTGCCAGCAGTTGGGGGACAGGGGAAAGTGGTTCACCCCTCCACTTT
CDR3 protein: CASSWGTGESGSPLHF

clone size: many
V gene: TRBV12-3/TRBV12-4
CDR3 length: 15
J gene: TRBJ1-5
D gene: NA
CDR3 DNA: TGTGCCAGCAGTGGCCCGACGGTTAGCAATCAGCCCCAGCATTTT
CDR3 protein: CASSGPTVSNQPQHF

clone size: many
V gene: TRBV6-5
CDR3 length: 16
J gene: TRBJ2-7
D gene: TRBD1
CDR3 DNA: TGTGCCAGCAGTTACTCCGGGACAGGGGCTCCCTACGAGCAGTACTTC
CDR3 protein: CASSYSGTGAPYEQYF

clone size: many
V gene: TRBV12-3/TRBV12-4
CDR3 length: 15
J gene: TRBJ1-5
D gene: TRBD1
CDR3 DNA: TGTGCCAGCAGGCCCGACAGGGTACTCAATCAGCCCCAGCATTTT
CDR3 protein: CASRPDRVLNQPQHF

clone size: many
V gene: TRBV5-1
CDR3 length: 15
J gene: TRBJ2-6
D gene: NA
CDR3 DNA: TGCGCCAGCAGCCCTGACCTCTCTGGGGCCAACGTCCTGACTTTC
CDR3 protein: CASSPDLSGANVLTF

clone size: NA
V gene: TRBV6-1
CDR3 length: 17
J gene: TRBJ2-7
D gene: NA
CDR3 DNA: TGTGCCAGCAGTGAACCACGAACGCCCTCAAGCTCCTACGAGCAGTACTTC
CDR3 protein: CASSEPRTPSSSYEQYF

clone size: many
V gene: TRBV19
CDR3 length: 14
J gene: TRBJ1-2
D gene: TRBD1
CDR3 DNA: TGTGCCAGTACCTTATCGACAGGGGACTATGGCTACACCTTC
CDR3 protein: CASTLSTGDYGYTF

clone size: NA
V gene: TRBV6-2/TRBV6-3
CDR3 length: 14
J gene: TRBJ2-7
D gene: NA
CDR3 DNA: TGTGCCAGCATGAGGTCCCGGGTGACCTACGAGCAGTACTTC
CDR3 protein: CASMRSRVTYEQYF